The next 26 T cell receptor beta chains were all read from a single sample in a study of shared clonotypes between healthy human individuals. The table came from immunoSEQ multiplex PCR; TCRdb's copy has only in-frame clones and leaves some out. The table shows 1.5 million to 1.9 million clones, with under 99% occurring only once. The sample taken for sequencing was naive CD4+ T cells sorted from blood. Documented subset: CD45RA+ positively selected. These receptors were obtained from a man under 40 in good health.

The chain joins TRBV11-2 to TRBJ1-1; D may be TRBD1 (5 bases). Germline V CDR1 and CDR2: SGHAT, FQNNGV. This CDR3 region has 14 residues. The ends were cut back, 4 bases at V and 1 base at J, with 10 bases in the middle. Here the CDR3 DNA reads TGTGCCAGCAGCTCCGGGACGTGGAACACTGAAGCTTTCTTT. This codes for CASSSGTWNTEAFF.

This rearrangement joins TRBV2 to TRBJ1-2; D may be TRBD1 (5 bases). CDR3 size: 15 residues. Deletions cut 0 bases from V and 4 bases from J, with 12 bases between. Germline V gene lookup returns CDR1 SNHLY and CDR2 FYNNEI. DNA of the CDR3: TGTGCCAGCAGTGAAGCGCTTAGGGGCGGCTATGGCTACACCTTC. This sequence encodes CASSEALRGGYGYTF.

The chain links TRBV19 to TRBJ2-5; the match to TRBD2 covers 7 bases. Germline V gives CDR1 LNHDA, CDR2 SQIVND (reference sequence). J lost 1 base, V lost 3 bases, and 8 bases had no gene match. The CDR3 is 16 amino acids. CDR3 loop: CASSIQRTSLQETQYF. The CDR3 nucleotides read TGTGCCAGTAGTATCCAACGGACTAGTCTCCAAGAGACCCAGTACTTC.

The chain has TRBV28 and TRBJ1-2; perhaps TRBD1 as D (6 bases). V lost 7 bases, J lost 4 bases, and 10 bases lay in between. This CDR3 spans 12 amino acids. The germline CDR1 and CDR2 sequences are MDHEN and SYDVKM. CDR3 in amino acids: CASTPGVYGYTF. The CDR3 coding sequence is TGTGCCAGCACCCCAGGGGTCTATGGCTACACCTTC.

This clone was detected only once. This chain connects TRBV28 to TRBJ1-4; D might be TRBD1 (5 bases). Trimming stripped 5 bases from V and 0 bases from J, with 16 bases between. The germline CDR1 and CDR2 sequences are MDHEN and SYDVKM. This CDR3 spans 17 amino acids. The CDR3 sequence is CASSPQGRQATNEKLFF. The CDR3, as DNA: TGTGCCAGCAGTCCTCAGGGAAGGCAAGCAACTAATGAAAAACTGTTTTTT.

The chain joins TRBV27 to TRBJ2-3; the match to TRBD2 covers 10 bases. After removal of 3 bases from V and 7 bases from J, the junction contained 7 bases not matched to a gene. The CDR3 has 15 amino acids. The germline V gene encodes CDR1 MNHEY and CDR2 SMNVEV (reference sequence). The CDR3 is CASSFYLAGVNTQYF. The CDR3 bases are TGTGCCAGCAGTTTTTATCTAGCGGGAGTAAATACGCAGTATTTT.

This clone was picked up one time. The chain employs TRBV6-5 and TRBJ1-2; 7 bases map to TRBD1. This CDR3 is 15 amino acids long. Germline CDR1 is MNHEY and CDR2 is SVGAGI. V lost 2 bases to trimming and J lost 6 bases; unmatched junction nucleotides: 9. The CDR3 DNA sequence: TGTGCCAGCAGTTACGGGCAGGGGGACCGAAATGGCTACACCTTC. Encoded protein: CASSYGQGDRNGYTF.

This clone was picked up one time. The sample holds other DNA sequences that translate to the same CDR3. The chain joins TRBV29-1 to TRBJ2-1, with 8 bases lining up with TRBD2. There are 14 residues in the CDR3. V lost 6 bases, J lost 0 bases, and 4 bases stayed unmatched. Germline V gene lookup returns CDR1 SQVTM and CDR2 ANQGSEA. Here the CDR3 DNA reads TGCAGCGTCGGGGGGACTAGCTCCTACAATGAGCAGTTCTTC. Protein product: CSVGGTSSYNEQFF.

On this clone: The same CDR3 is also encoded by other DNA sequences in this sample. The CDR3 region is CASSIGGSGANVLTF. CDR3 nucleotides: TGTGCCAGTAGTATTGGAGGGAGTGGGGCCAACGTCCTGACTTTC. The chain has TRBV19 and TRBJ2-6; possibly TRBD2 for D (6 bases). V was cut by 3 bases and J by 3 bases, with 9 bases left in between. Germline V lookup: CDR1 LNHDA, CDR2 SQIVND (reference sequence). This CDR3 region has 15 residues.

The V and J genes are TRBV18 and TRBJ2-7; D is unresolved. V lost 3 bases to trimming and J lost 0 bases, with 12 bases between them. The CDR3 consists of 15 residues. The germline V gene has CDR1 KGHSH and CDR2 LQKENI. CDR3 DNA: TGTGCCAGCTCACCGTCAATTTATAGCTCCTACGAGCAGTACTTC. Protein sequence: CASSPSIYSSYEQYF.

Details on this clone: Other DNA variants within this sample encode the same CDR3. V usage is TRBV11-2 and J usage is TRBJ2-7, with D perhaps matching TRBD2 (5 bases). Trimming stripped 1 base from V and 2 bases from J, with 6 bases between. Per the germline V gene, CDR1 is SGHAT and CDR2 is FQNNGV. This CDR3 contains 13 residues. The CDR3 DNA sequence: TGTGCCAGCAGCTTAGCCGGGACCTACGAGCAGTACTTC. Translation gives CASSLAGTYEQYF.

This clone occurred once. This chain joins TRBV28 and TRBJ2-1; D is unclear. Deletions cut 7 bases from V and 8 bases from J, with 9 bases between. The CDR3 extends over 11 amino acids. Per germline, CDR1 MDHEN and CDR2 SYDVKM. The CDR3 nucleotides read TGTGCCAGCAACAGCCTCTATGAGCAGTTCTTC. Translated: CASNSLYEQFF.

The chain is built from TRBV6-5 and TRBJ2-7; D might be TRBD2 (6 bases). Germline V gene data show CDR1 as MNHEY and CDR2 as SVGAGI. V lost 5 bases and J lost 3, with 11 bases in between. The CDR3 consists of 13 residues. CDR3 nucleotides: TGTGCCAGCAGTGGGGGACTCAACTACGAGCAGTACTTC. Protein: CASSGGLNYEQYF.

The rearrangement uses TRBV5-4 and TRBJ2-2; 11 positions match TRBD2. Trimming removed 3 bases from V and 0 bases from J; junction bases left unmatched: 7. The CDR3 is 18 residues long. Per germline, CDR1 SGHNT and CDR2 YYREEE (reference sequence). This CDR3 reads CASSSGTSGIANTGELFF. CDR3 sequence (DNA): TGTGCCAGCAGCTCCGGGACTAGCGGAATCGCGAACACCGGGGAGCTGTTTTTT.

The chain is built from TRBV11-2 and TRBJ2-2, with TRBD1 matching 8 bases. The V and J ends lost 4 bases and 5 bases, in that order; junction bases with no gene match: 12. Germline V lookup: CDR1 SGHAT, CDR2 FQNNGV. The CDR3 is 17 amino acids. The CDR3 DNA sequence: TGTGCCAGCAGCTCTAGTGGGGACAGGCCTAAAACCGGGGAGCTGTTTTTT. Its protein product is CASSSSGDRPKTGELFF. The full variable domain, rest sourced from reference TRBV11-2 and TRBJ2-2, is EAGVAQSPRYKIIEKRQSVAFWCNPISGHATLYWYQQILGQGPKLLIQFQNNGVVDDSQLPKDRFSAERLKGVDSTLKIQPAKLEDSAVYLCASSSSGDRPKTGELFFGEGSRLTVL.

The chain employs TRBV6-5 and TRBJ1-1; D call uncertain. V was shortened by 7 bases and J by 7 bases, with 7 bases between the two germline ends. Per germline, CDR1 MNHEY and CDR2 SVGAGI. The CDR3 loop spans 10 amino acids. The CDR3 region is CASKEGEAFF. CDR3 nucleotides: TGTGCCAGCAAGGAGGGTGAAGCTTTCTTT.

This chain uses TRBV5-1 with TRBJ2-7; weak D call: TRBD1 (6 bases). Trimming pared 0 bases from V and 3 bases from J, leaving 13 bases between. The germline V gene has CDR1 SGHRS and CDR2 YFSETQ. This CDR3 has 15 residues. The CDR3 DNA follows: TGCGCCAGCAGCTTGGCCGACAGGTTCGGCTACGAGCAGTACTTC. Its translation is CASSLADRFGYEQYF. Drawing the rest from reference TRBV5-1 and TRBJ2-7, the complete variable domain is KAGVTQTPRYLIKTRGQQVTLSCSPISGHRSVSWYQQTPGQGLQFLFEYFSETQRNKGNFPGRFSGRQFSNSRSEMNVSTLELGDSALYLCASSLADRFGYEQYFGPGTRLTVT.

The chain links TRBV18 to TRBJ2-1, with D perhaps matching TRBD2 (10 bases). Trimming took off 6 bases at V and 11 bases at J, with 23 bases between the two ends. The CDR3 spans 15 residues. Germline V gives CDR1 KGHSH, CDR2 LQKENI. CDR3 loop: CASSPGTGTSEQQFF. CDR3 nucleotides: TGTGCCAGCTCCCCCGGGACAGGGACTAGCGAACAGCAGTTCTTC.

The genes are TRBV7-8 and TRBJ1-5; 7 nucleotides match TRBD1. This CDR3 contains 15 residues. Losses at the gene ends were 5 bases for V and 1 base for J; bases not matched to a gene: 5. Looked up from germline, CDR1 is SGHVS and CDR2 is FQNEAQ. The CDR3 bases are TGTGCCAGCAGCAAAAGGGGGCCAAGCAATCAGCCCCAGCATTTT. Its protein is CASSKRGPSNQPQHF.

The chain carries TRBV18 and TRBJ2-7; no reliable D call. V was pared by 2 bases and J by 2 bases, with 7 bases between. Per the germline V gene, CDR1 is KGHSH and CDR2 is LQKENI. CDR3 length: 13 amino acids. The CDR3 reads CASSPTQTYEQYF. CDR3 sequence (DNA): TGTGCCAGCTCACCAACACAGACCTACGAGCAGTACTTC.

The table lists this clone with a count of one. CDR3 sequence (DNA): TGTGCCAGCAGCAGAGGGACAGATACGCAGTATTTT. Translated: CASSRGTDTQYF. The chain couples TRBV21-1 to TRBJ2-3; no check of the table's D call, TRBD2, against the DNA was made. TRBV21-1 is a pseudogene. This CDR3 is built from 12 residues.

The rearrangement uses TRBV5-1 and TRBJ2-4; TRBD1 matches 10 bases. This CDR3 is built from 14 residues. After removal of 4 bases from V and 5 bases from J, the junction contained 3 bases not matched to a gene. Germline-derived CDR1 and CDR2 are SGHRS and YFSETQ. In nucleotides, the CDR3 is TGCGCCAGCAGCCCCGGACAGGGGGAAAACATTCAGTACTTC. This codes for CASSPGQGENIQYF.

V gene TRBV2 combines with J gene TRBJ2-7; a weak D match, TRBD2 (6 bases). CDR1 SNHLY and CDR2 FYNNEI come from the germline V gene. V was cut by 3 bases and J by 11 bases, with 23 bases left in between. The CDR3 loop spans 15 amino acids. The CDR3 reads CASSDGAGITFVEYF. The CDR3 DNA sequence: TGTGCCAGCAGTGATGGGGCGGGAATCACTTTCGTTGAGTACTTC.

The genes are TRBV27 and TRBJ2-1; 11 bases fit TRBD2. V was pared by 2 bases and J by 12 bases, with 9 bases of the junction left unmatched. Germline CDR1 MNHEY, CDR2 SMNVEV (reference sequence). The length of the CDR3 is 15 residues. The CDR3 reads CASSLRLAGSPGQFF. In DNA form, the CDR3 reads TGTGCCAGCAGTTTAAGACTAGCGGGGTCCCCTGGGCAGTTCTTC.

The gene calls are TRBV29-1 and TRBJ1-2, with 11 positions matching TRBD1. CDR1 and CDR2 from the germline V gene are SQVTM and ANQGSEA. The CDR3 extends over 14 amino acids. V lost 1 base to trimming and J lost 2 bases; unmatched junction nucleotides: 0. The CDR3 reads CSVEGTGGNYGYTF. The CDR3, as DNA: TGCAGCGTTGAAGGGACAGGGGGCAACTATGGCTACACCTTC.

DNA for the CDR3: TGTGCCAGCAGTGATGGTGGACACTCCTACGAGCAGTACTTC. It encodes CASSDGGHSYEQYF. The chain uses TRBV6-1 and TRBJ2-7; TRBD1 is a possible D gene (5 bases). This CDR3 is built from 14 residues. CDR1 and CDR2 (germline): MNHNS, SASEGT. V shed 3 bases and J shed 0 bases, with 9 bases lying between them.